These T cell receptor beta chains were read from a single sample in a study of blood T cell repertoires in COVID-19. The table came from immunoSEQ multiplex PCR; TCRdb's copy has only in-frame clones and leaves some out. The repertoire includes around 100,000 clones, roughly 92% of them detected once, and under 7.5% sits in the top ten. The sample was peripheral blood. These receptors all stem from a man between 65 and 85 years old with acute or convalescent COVID-19. The CDR3 runs from the conserved cysteine through the conserved F or W. Fields, in order: D gene, clone size, V gene, J gene, CDR3 DNA, CDR3 protein. D genes are given only for firm matches. A clone size is listed for some rows: how often the clone was seen (once, few, many), or a class if it is expanded.

>-|-|TRBV7-9|TRBJ1-1
TGTGCCAGCAGCTTATACACAGGGAGAACTGAAGCTTTCTTT
CASSLYTGRTEAFF
>TRBD1|-|TRBV6-5|TRBJ2-7
TGTGCCAGCAGTTACATGGACAGGACACCTTACGAGCAGTACTTC
CASSYMDRTPYEQYF
>TRBD1|-|TRBV7-6|TRBJ1-1
TGTGCCAGCAGCTTAAGGGGTGGACAGGCGAACACTGAAGCTTTCTTT
CASSLRGGQANTEAFF
>-|-|TRBV5-4|TRBJ1-3
TGTGCCAGCAGCTTGCTGGCAGGGCTGGGTGGAAACACCATATATTTT
CASSLLAGLGGNTIYF
>-|-|TRBV16|TRBJ2-4
TGTGCCAGCAGCAAGGAGCGGCACATTCAGTACTTC
CASSKERHIQYF
>-|-|TRBV6-4|TRBJ2-1
TGTGCCAGCAGTGCCGGGACTCTTTCCTACAATGAGCAGTTCTTC
CASSAGTLSYNEQFF
>-|-|TRBV6-5|TRBJ1-2
TGTGCCAGCAGACTGACGGGAAACTATGGCTACACCTTC
CASRLTGNYGYTF
>TRBD2|-|TRBV7-9|TRBJ2-7
TGTGCCAGCAGCTTCTTCGGGAGGGGAGACTACGAGCAGTACTTC
CASSFFGRGDYEQYF
>-|-|TRBV6-5|TRBJ2-7
TGTGCCTCCCTAAGGGGCGCCCCCTACGAGCAGTACTTC
CASLRGAPYEQYF
>TRBD1|-|TRBV27|TRBJ2-1
TGTGCCAGCAGTTCGGGACAGTACAATGAGCAGTTCTTC
CASSSGQYNEQFF
>-|-|TRBV9|TRBJ2-2
TGTGCCAGCAGGCCTGCCGGGACTCTCACCGGGGAGCTGTTTTTT
CASRPAGTLTGELFF
>TRBD1|-|TRBV28|TRBJ2-6
TGTGCCAGCAGTGCCCGACAGGGGGCGACCTCTGGGGCCAACGTCCTGACTTTC
CASSARQGATSGANVLTF
>TRBD1|-|TRBV7-9|TRBJ2-1
TGTGCCAGCAGCCGCGCGGGACAGGCTGGTGAGCAGTTCTTC
CASSRAGQAGEQFF
>TRBD1|-|TRBV30|TRBJ1-2
TGTGCCTGGAGAGTTCCGGGACAGGGCTTCCGCGGGAGCTACACCTTC
CAWRVPGQGFRGSYTF
>-|-|TRBV27|TRBJ2-1
TGTGCCAGCAGGTCGCATTTATGGGTTCTAGCCGGCGGCAATGAGCAGTTCTTC
CASRSHLWVLAGGNEQFF
>-|-|TRBV11-2|TRBJ1-1
TGTGCCAGCAACTCAATAGAGGGGGGGGAAGCTTTCTTT
CASNSIEGGEAFF
>-|-|TRBV7-9|TRBJ1-5
TGTGCCAGCAGCTCAGGGGCAGCTAGCAATCAGCCCCAGCATTTT
CASSSGAASNQPQHF
>-|-|TRBV7-2|TRBJ1-3
TGTGCCAGCAGCCTACACAGGGCCGGAGGAAACACCATATATTTT
CASSLHRAGGNTIYF
>-|-|TRBV11-3|TRBJ1-1
TGTGCCAGCAGCTCCTCGAGGATGAACACTGAAGCTTTCTTT
CASSSSRMNTEAFF
>-|-|TRBV15|TRBJ2-7
TGTGCCACCAGCAGCCATGTAGGGGGGGACTCCTACGAGCAGTACTTC
CATSSHVGGDSYEQYF
>-|-|TRBV5-4|TRBJ2-5
TGTGCCAGCAGCTTGTACGGGAGTTCGAAGACCCAGTACTTC
CASSLYGSSKTQYF
>TRBD2|-|TRBV7-9|TRBJ2-7
TGTGCCAGCAGACCCAGCGGGGGCGTCGACGAGCAGTACTTC
CASRPSGGVDEQYF
>TRBD2|-|TRBV28|TRBJ2-3
TGTGCCAGCGGACGTCCGGGACTAGCGGGATTGGAGCAGTATTTT
CASGRPGLAGLEQYF
>-|-|TRBV5-5|TRBJ1-4
TGTGCCAGCAGCCTAGGCCCCGGGAATGAAAAACTGTTTTTT
CASSLGPGNEKLFF
>-|few|TRBV27|TRBJ2-1
TGTGCCGGGGGGTGCTTTGAGCAGTTCTTC
CAGGCFEQFF
>-|-|TRBV3-1/TRBV3-2|TRBJ1-1
TGTGCCAGCAGCCAGGCTTTGCTCGACACTGAAGCTTTCTTT
CASSQALLDTEAFF
>-|-|TRBV30|TRBJ1-5
TGTGCCTGGTCAGCTCCCCGGACAGCTGGGAATCAGCCCCAGCATTTT
CAWSAPRTAGNQPQHF
>-|-|TRBV12-3/TRBV12-4|TRBJ1-1
TGTGCCAGCAGTTTATCAGGGTATGCTTTCTTT
CASSLSGYAFF
>TRBD1|-|TRBV4-1|TRBJ2-7
TGCGCCAGCAGCCAAGGGTACGGGAAAACAGGGGGCAGGGACGAGCAGTACTTC
CASSQGYGKTGGRDEQYF
>TRBD1|-|TRBV6-1|TRBJ2-7
TGTGCCAGCAGTGAACCAGGACAGGGAACCTACGAGCAGTACTTC
CASSEPGQGTYEQYF
>TRBD1|once|TRBV11-3|TRBJ1-4
TGTGCCAGCAGCCCGGGGACAGGGATTAATGAAAAACTGTTTTTT
CASSPGTGINEKLFF
>-|-|TRBV7-9|TRBJ1-5
TGTGCCAGCAGCTTAGGTAGTCAGCCCCAGCATTTT
CASSLGSQPQHF
>TRBD1|-|TRBV3-1/TRBV3-2|TRBJ1-2
TGTGCCAGCAGGGGACAGGGCGACTATGGCTACACCTTC
CASRGQGDYGYTF